The 21 T cell receptor beta chains reported below all come from one sample, sequenced in a study of shared clonotypes between healthy human individuals. The protocol was immunoSEQ multiplex PCR, while the TCRdb copy is restricted to in-frame clones and leaves out a portion. The data hold a few million clones, with about 92% observed a single time. Source material: naive CD4+ T cells sorted from blood. Indicated subset: CD45RA+ positively selected. The receptor source for this set is a man between 18 and 35 years old in good health.

Only one count was recorded for this clone. The chain is built from TRBV6-5 and TRBJ2-3; 11 bases align to TRBD2. V lost 0 bases and J lost 6; bases outside the gene matches: 5. CDR3 length equals 16 residues. From germline, CDR1 is MNHEY and CDR2 SVGAGI. CDR3 protein: CASSYSVLAGVDTQYF. In DNA, the CDR3 is TGTGCCAGCAGTTACTCGGTACTAGCGGGAGTGGATACGCAGTATTTT.

The gene calls are TRBV10-3 and TRBJ2-1; D is possibly TRBD2 (7 bases). Germline assignment: CDR1 ENHRY and CDR2 SYGVKD. The CDR3 totals 14 residues. V was cut by 8 bases and J by 9 bases, with 20 bases left in between. The CDR3 DNA is TGTGCCATCCGGGGGGCGGCGAATCAAGGTGAGCAGTTCTTC. It translates to CAIRGAANQGEQFF.

The chain recombines TRBV9 with TRBJ1-1, with 10 nucleotides matching TRBD1. The CDR3 has 15 amino acids. With 0 bases clipped from V and 9 bases from J, the junction kept 8 bases outside the gene matches. Germline-derived CDR1 and CDR2 are SGDLS and YYNGEE. CDR3: CASSVVSGTGDKAFF. The CDR3 DNA reads as TGTGCCAGCAGCGTAGTATCCGGGACAGGGGACAAAGCTTTCTTT. The full variable domain, its missing parts supplied by reference TRBV9 and TRBJ1-1, is DSGVTQTPKHLITATGQRVTLRCSPRSGDLSVYWYQQSLDQGLQFLIQYYNGEERAKGNILERFSAQQFPDLHSELNLSSLELGDSALYFCASSVVSGTGDKAFFGQGTRLTVV.

This chain uses TRBV29-1 with TRBJ2-5, with 12 bases fitting TRBD2. The length of the CDR3 is 14 residues. V dropped 2 bases and J dropped 4; count of bases not matched to a gene: 2. The germline CDR1 and CDR2 sequences are SQVTM and ANQGSEA. The CDR3 loop is CSVELGLAGETQYF. In DNA, the CDR3 is TGCAGCGTTGAACTGGGACTAGCGGGAGAGACCCAGTACTTC.

The gene calls are TRBV10-1 and TRBJ2-3; TRBD2 matches 9 bases. The germline V gene has CDR1 WNHNN and CDR2 SYGVQD (reference sequence). CDR3 length: 18 amino acids. The trim removed 7 bases at V and 0 bases at J, leaving 14 bases unmatched. Here the CDR3 DNA reads TGCGCCAGCACCCCCAGTTTAGCGGGAGTGGGGAGCACAGATACGCAGTATTTT. It is translated as CASTPSLAGVGSTDTQYF.

The J gene is TRBJ2-6, the V gene TRBV30; 13 nucleotides agree with TRBD2. The V gene end was trimmed by 2 bases and the J gene end by 1 base; junction bases not matched to a gene: 8. Germline V gives CDR1 GTSNPN, CDR2 SVGIG (reference sequence). This CDR3 has 19 amino acids. The CDR3 protein is CAWSLILTSGRSGANVLTF. In DNA, the CDR3 is TGTGCCTGGAGTCTGATCCTGACTAGCGGGAGGTCTGGGGCCAACGTCCTGACTTTC.

The chain uses TRBV10-1 and TRBJ2-5, with 7 positions matching TRBD1. Trimming removed 11 bases from V and 5 bases from J; junction bases left unmatched: 11. Germline V gives CDR1 WNHNN, CDR2 SYGVQD (reference sequence). The CDR3 extends over 13 amino acids. The CDR3 is CASFGTASETQYF. CDR3 nucleotide sequence: TGCGCCTCCTTCGGGACAGCCTCGGAGACCCAGTACTTC.

This clone was detected a few times. The V and J genes are TRBV5-5 and TRBJ1-2; 7 bases line up with TRBD1. The CDR3 consists of 14 residues. CDR1 is SGHKS, CDR2 YYEKEE, per germline (reference sequence). J lost 4 bases, V lost 3 bases, and 6 bases had no gene match. In DNA, the CDR3 is TGTGCCAGCAGCTCTCTGACAGGGCCCTATGGCTACACCTTC. Protein: CASSSLTGPYGYTF.

Comments on this clone: This same CDR3 is encoded by further DNA sequences in the sample. The genes are TRBV9 and TRBJ1-2, with 7 bases matching TRBD1. CDR1 and CDR2 (germline): SGDLS, YYNGEE. This CDR3 is 13 amino acids long. The V and J ends lost 3 bases and 2 bases, in that order; junction bases with no gene match: 1. CDR3 protein: CASSATGNYGYTF. The DNA for the CDR3 is TGTGCCAGCAGCGCGACAGGGAACTATGGCTACACCTTC.

The gene calls are TRBV10-3 and TRBJ2-7, with 11 nucleotides matching TRBD1. Germline lookup yields CDR1 ENHRY and CDR2 SYGVKD. Trimming took 6 bases from V and 13 from J; bases not matched to a gene: 11. The CDR3 spans 13 residues. The CDR3: CAISGQGAVDFYF. In nucleotides, the CDR3 is TGTGCCATCAGCGGACAGGGGGCGGTTGACTTTTACTTC.

This chain links TRBV18 with TRBJ2-5; TRBD2 matches 14 bases. Trimming removed 5 bases from V and 5 bases from J; junction bases left unmatched: 7. Germline loops: CDR1 KGHSH, CDR2 LQKENI. The length of the CDR3 is 16 residues. The CDR3 DNA reads as TGTGCCAGCTCAACCTCACGGACTAGCGGGAGGGAGACCCAGTACTTC. It encodes CASSTSRTSGRETQYF.

The chain couples TRBV2 to TRBJ1-5; tentatively, D is TRBD1 (5 bases). Per germline, CDR1 SNHLY and CDR2 FYNNEI. This CDR3 region has 14 residues. With 9 bases removed from V and 0 bases from J, the gap between germline ends came to 12 bases. This chain's CDR3 is CARGDGNSNQPQHF. The CDR3 nucleotides read TGTGCCAGGGGGGACGGTAATAGCAATCAGCCCCAGCATTTT.

This clone was recorded a few times. This chain connects TRBV19 to TRBJ1-5; D possibly corresponds to TRBD1 (6 bases). CDR1 is LNHDA and CDR2 is SQIVND in the germline V gene (reference sequence). Trimming took 6 bases from V and 5 from J, leaving 17 bases between them. CDR3 length equals 15 residues. The CDR3 DNA follows: TGTGCCAGTAGACCAGGGGATGGACTTTATCAGCCCCAGCATTTT. Translation: CASRPGDGLYQPQHF. Together with reference TRBV19 and TRBJ1-5, the CDR3 gives the full variable domain: DGGITQSPKYLFRKEGQNVTLSCEQNLNHDAMYWYRQDPGQGLRLIYYSQIVNDFQKGDIAEGYSVSREKKESFPLTVTSAQKNPTAFYLCASRPGDGLYQPQHFGDGTRLSIL.

V and J are TRBV29-1 and TRBJ1-2, with 8 nucleotides matching TRBD1. CDR3 length equals 11 residues. Trimming took 5 bases from V and 6 from J; bases not matched to a gene: 2. From germline, CDR1 is SQVTM and CDR2 ANQGSEA. In DNA form, the CDR3 reads TGCAGCGTTCAGGGGGCGAATGGCTACACCTTC. Amino acids: CSVQGANGYTF.

This clone showed up just once. The rearrangement joins TRBV10-3 to TRBJ2-2; 9 bases match TRBD1. The CDR3 spans 16 residues. With V trimmed by 6 bases and J by 3 bases, 8 bases remained unmatched. Looked up from germline, CDR1 is ENHRY and CDR2 is SYGVKD. The CDR3 DNA follows: TGTGCCATCAGGCCAACAGGGGGCGCTCACACCGGGGAGCTGTTTTTT. Translation gives CAIRPTGGAHTGELFF.

The V gene is TRBV28, the J gene TRBJ2-7; 8 bases align to TRBD1. There are 15 residues in the CDR3. The germline V gene encodes CDR1 MDHEN and CDR2 SYDVKM. Unmatched junction bases numbered 8, after V lost 4 bases and J lost 3 bases. The CDR3 DNA reads as TGTGCCAGCAGTTCCCGGACAGGGAAAGACTACGAGCAGTACTTC. Translating it yields CASSSRTGKDYEQYF.

The rearrangement links TRBV7-9 to TRBJ2-7, with 7 bases identical to TRBD1. Trimming cost V 2 bases and J 5 bases; bases outside gene matches: 12. CDR1 and CDR2 from the germline V gene are SEHNR and FQNEAQ (reference sequence). The CDR3 has 16 amino acids. CDR3 coding DNA: TGTGCCAGCAGCTTATCGGGTTCGAGGGGGCTCAACGAGCAGTACTTC. Translation: CASSLSGSRGLNEQYF.

The chain recombines TRBV5-6 with TRBJ2-7; D not resolved. Trimming took 5 bases from V and 1 from J, leaving 16 bases between them. The CDR3 is 15 amino acids. Germline loops: CDR1 SGHDT, CDR2 YYEEEE. CDR3 protein: CASRPTGSSSYEQYF. DNA for the CDR3: TGTGCCAGCAGGCCGACCGGATCGAGTTCCTACGAGCAGTACTTC.

The V and J genes are TRBV9 and TRBJ2-1; 8 bases fit TRBD1. CDR1 is SGDLS, CDR2 YYNGEE, per germline. Trimming took 3 bases from V and 10 from J; bases not matched to a gene: 6. The CDR3 runs 13 residues. The CDR3 coding sequence is TGTGCCAGCAGCGGGACAGGGCAATCAGAGCAGTTCTTC. This codes for CASSGTGQSEQFF.

In its sample, this clone was seen once. The chain carries TRBV29-1 and TRBJ2-2, with D possibly matching TRBD2 (5 bases). V dropped 6 bases and J dropped 4 bases, with 12 bases sitting between them. Germline CDR1 is SQVTM and CDR2 is ANQGSEA. The CDR3 runs 13 residues. Written as DNA, the CDR3 is TGCAGCGTCGCGGGTTTTCCCACCGGGGAGCTGTTTTTT. Translation: CSVAGFPTGELFF.

This chain uses TRBV7-2 with TRBJ2-1; 9 bases align to TRBD2. This CDR3 has 13 residues. Trimming removed 6 bases from V and 9 bases from J; junction bases left unmatched: 6. CDR1 and CDR2 from the germline V gene are SGHTA and FQGNSA. In DNA, the CDR3 is TGTGCCAGCAGAAAGGGACTAGCCACTGAGCAGTTCTTC. This encodes CASRKGLATEQFF. Based on the CDR3 plus reference TRBV7-2 and TRBJ2-1, the full variable domain is GAGVSQSPSNKVTEKGKDVELRCDPISGHTALYWYRQSLGQGLEFLIYFQGNSAPDKSGLPSDRFSAERTGGSVSTLTIQRTQQEDSAVYLCASRKGLATEQFFGPGTRLTVL.